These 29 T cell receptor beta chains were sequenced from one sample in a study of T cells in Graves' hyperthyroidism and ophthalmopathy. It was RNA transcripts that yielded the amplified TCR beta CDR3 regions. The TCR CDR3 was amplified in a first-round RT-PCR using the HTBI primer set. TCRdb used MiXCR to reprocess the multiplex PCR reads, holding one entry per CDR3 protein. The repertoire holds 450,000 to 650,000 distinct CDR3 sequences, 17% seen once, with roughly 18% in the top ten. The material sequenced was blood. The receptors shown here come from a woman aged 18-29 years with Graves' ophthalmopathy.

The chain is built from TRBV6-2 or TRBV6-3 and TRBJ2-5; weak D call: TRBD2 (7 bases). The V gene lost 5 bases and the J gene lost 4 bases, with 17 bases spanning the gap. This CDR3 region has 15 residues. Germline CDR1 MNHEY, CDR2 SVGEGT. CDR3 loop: CASSGGAGARETQYF. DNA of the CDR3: TGTGCCAGCAGTGGGGGCGCGGGAGCGCGAGAGACCCAGTACTTC.

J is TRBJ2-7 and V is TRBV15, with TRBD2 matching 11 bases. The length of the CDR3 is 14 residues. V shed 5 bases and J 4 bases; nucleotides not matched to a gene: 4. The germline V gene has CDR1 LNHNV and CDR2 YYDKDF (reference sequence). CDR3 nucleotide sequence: TGTGCCACCAGCTTGGGACTAGCGGAATACGAGCAGTACTTC. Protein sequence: CATSLGLAEYEQYF. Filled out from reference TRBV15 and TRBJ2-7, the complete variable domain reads DAMVIQNPRYQVTQFGKPVTLSCSQTLNHNVMYWYQQKSSQAPKLLFHYYDKDFNNEADTPDNFQSRRPNTSFCFLDIRSPGLGDTAMYLCATSLGLAEYEQYFGPGTRLTVT.

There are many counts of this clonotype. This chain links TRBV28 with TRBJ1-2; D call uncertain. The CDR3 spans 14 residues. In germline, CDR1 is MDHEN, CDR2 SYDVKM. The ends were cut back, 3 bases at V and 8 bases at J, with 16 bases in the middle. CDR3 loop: CASSLPWVLGGYTF. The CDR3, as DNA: TGTGCCAGCAGTTTGCCCTGGGTGCTTGGGGGCTACACCTTC.

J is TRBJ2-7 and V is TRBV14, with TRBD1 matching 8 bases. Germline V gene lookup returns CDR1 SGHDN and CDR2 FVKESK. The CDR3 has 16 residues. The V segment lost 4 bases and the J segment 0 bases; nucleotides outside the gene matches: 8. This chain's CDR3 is CASSPTRRGRSYEQYF. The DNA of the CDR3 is TGTGCCAGCAGCCCAACCCGCAGGGGGCGCTCCTACGAGCAGTACTTC.

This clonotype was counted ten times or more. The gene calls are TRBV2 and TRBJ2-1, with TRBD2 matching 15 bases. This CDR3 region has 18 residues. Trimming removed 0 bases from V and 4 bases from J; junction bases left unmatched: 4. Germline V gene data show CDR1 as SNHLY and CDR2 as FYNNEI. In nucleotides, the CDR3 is TGTGCCAGCAGTGAAGCGGGACTAGCGGGAGGAACTTACAATGAGCAGTTCTTC. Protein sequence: CASSEAGLAGGTYNEQFF.

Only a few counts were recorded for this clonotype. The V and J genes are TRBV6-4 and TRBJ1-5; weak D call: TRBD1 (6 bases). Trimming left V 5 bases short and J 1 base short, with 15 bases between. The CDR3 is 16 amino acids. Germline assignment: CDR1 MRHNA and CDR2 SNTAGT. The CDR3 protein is CASSHRDLGSNQPQHF. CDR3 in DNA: TGTGCCAGCAGTCACAGGGACCTTGGCAGCAATCAGCCCCAGCATTTT.

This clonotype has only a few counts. The CDR3 nucleotides are TGTGCCAGCAGTCGACTAGCGGTGATCGACCAAGAGACCCAGTACTTC. It specifies CASSRLAVIDQETQYF. The chain uses TRBV27 and TRBJ2-5; 9 bases match TRBD2. V trimming: 5 bases; J trimming: 0 bases; junction bases outside the gene matches: 7. In germline, CDR1 is MNHEY, CDR2 SMNVEV (reference sequence). The CDR3 is 16 amino acids.

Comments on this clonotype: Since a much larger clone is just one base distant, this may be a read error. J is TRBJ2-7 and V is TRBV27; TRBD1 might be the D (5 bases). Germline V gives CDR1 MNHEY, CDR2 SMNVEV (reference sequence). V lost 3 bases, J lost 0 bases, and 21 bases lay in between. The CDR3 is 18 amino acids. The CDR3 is CASSFRAGPHLVSYEQYF. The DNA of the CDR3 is TGTGCCAGCAGTTTTAGGGCAGGGCCCCACCTCGTCTCCTACGAGCAGTACTTC.

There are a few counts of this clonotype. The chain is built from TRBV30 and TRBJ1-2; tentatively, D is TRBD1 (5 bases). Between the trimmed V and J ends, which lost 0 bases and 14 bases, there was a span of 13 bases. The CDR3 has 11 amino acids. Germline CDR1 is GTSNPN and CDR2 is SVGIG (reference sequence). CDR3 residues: CAWSVGTTETF. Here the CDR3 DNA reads TGTGCCTGGAGTGTCGGGACGACTGAGACCTTC.

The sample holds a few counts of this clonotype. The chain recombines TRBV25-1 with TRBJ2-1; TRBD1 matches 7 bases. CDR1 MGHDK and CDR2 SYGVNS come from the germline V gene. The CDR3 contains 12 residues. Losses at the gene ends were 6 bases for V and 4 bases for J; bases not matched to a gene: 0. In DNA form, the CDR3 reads TGTGCCAGCAGGGGACAGTACAATGAGCAGTTCTTC. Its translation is CASRGQYNEQFF. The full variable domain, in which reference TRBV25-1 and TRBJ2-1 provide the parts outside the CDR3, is EADIYQTPRYLVIGTGKKITLECSQTMGHDKMYWYQQDPGMELHLIHYSYGVNSTEKGDLSSESTVSRIRTEHFPLTLESARPSHTSQYLCASRGQYNEQFFGPGTRLTVL.

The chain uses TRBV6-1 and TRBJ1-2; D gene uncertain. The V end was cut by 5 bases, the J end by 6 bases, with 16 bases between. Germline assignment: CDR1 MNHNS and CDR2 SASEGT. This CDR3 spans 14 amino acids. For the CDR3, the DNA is TGTGCCAGCAGTCACAGTGTCCTGGCGGATGGCTACACCTTC. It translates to CASSHSVLADGYTF.

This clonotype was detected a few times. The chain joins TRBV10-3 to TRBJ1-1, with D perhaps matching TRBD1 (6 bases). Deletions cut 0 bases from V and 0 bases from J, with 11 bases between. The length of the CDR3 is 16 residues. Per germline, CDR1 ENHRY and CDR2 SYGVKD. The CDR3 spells CAISESVTGLNTEAFF. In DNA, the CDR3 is TGTGCCATCAGTGAGTCAGTGACAGGCCTGAACACTGAAGCTTTCTTT.

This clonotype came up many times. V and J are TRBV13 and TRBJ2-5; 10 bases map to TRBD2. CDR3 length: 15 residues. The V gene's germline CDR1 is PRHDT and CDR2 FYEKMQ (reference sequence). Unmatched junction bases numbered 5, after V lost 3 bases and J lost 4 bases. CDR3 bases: TGTGCCAGCAGCTTTTGGACTAGCGGTTTAGAGACCCAGTACTTC. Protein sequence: CASSFWTSGLETQYF.

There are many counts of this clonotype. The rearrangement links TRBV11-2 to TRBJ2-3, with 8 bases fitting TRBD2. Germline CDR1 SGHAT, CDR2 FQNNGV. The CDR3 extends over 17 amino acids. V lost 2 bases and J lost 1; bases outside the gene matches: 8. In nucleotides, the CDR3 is TGTGCCAGCAGCTTATATTCTCTAGCGGGTCGCACAGATACGCAGTATTTT. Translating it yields CASSLYSLAGRTDTQYF.

The CDR3 DNA is TGTGCCAGCAGTCCTGACCGTGGCGCGCAGTATTTT. It yields the protein CASSPDRGAQYF. This chain links TRBV11-3 with TRBJ2-3; no reliable D call. Trimming took off 6 bases at V and 10 bases at J, with 14 bases between the two ends. The CDR3 totals 12 residues. CDR1 and CDR2 from the germline V gene are SGHNT and YENEEA.

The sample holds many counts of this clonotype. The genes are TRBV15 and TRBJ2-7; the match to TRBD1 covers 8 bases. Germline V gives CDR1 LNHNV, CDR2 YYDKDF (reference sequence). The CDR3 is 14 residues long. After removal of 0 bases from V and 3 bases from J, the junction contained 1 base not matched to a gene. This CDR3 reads CATSRETGGYEQYF. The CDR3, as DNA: TGTGCCACCAGCAGAGAAACAGGGGGCTACGAGCAGTACTTC.

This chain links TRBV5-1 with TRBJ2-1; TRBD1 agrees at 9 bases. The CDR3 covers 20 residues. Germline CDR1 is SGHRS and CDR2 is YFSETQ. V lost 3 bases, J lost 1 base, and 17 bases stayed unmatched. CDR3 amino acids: CASSSPNRDRVLGSYNEQFF. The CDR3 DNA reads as TGCGCCAGCAGCTCACCTAACCGGGACAGGGTACTGGGTTCCTACAATGAGCAGTTCTTC.

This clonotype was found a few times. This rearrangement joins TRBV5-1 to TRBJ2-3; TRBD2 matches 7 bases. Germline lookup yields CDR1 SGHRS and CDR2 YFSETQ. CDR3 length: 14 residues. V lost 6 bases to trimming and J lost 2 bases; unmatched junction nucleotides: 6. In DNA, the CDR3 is TGCGCCAGCACTAGCGGCGACCACACAGATACGCAGTATTTT. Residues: CASTSGDHTDTQYF.

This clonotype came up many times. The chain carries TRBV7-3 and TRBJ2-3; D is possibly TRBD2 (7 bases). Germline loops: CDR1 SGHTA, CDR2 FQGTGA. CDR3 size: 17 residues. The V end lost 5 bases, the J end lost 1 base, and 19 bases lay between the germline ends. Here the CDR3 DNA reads TGTGCCAGCAGCATGTGGACCACAGGGAGGGGCACAGATACGCAGTATTTT. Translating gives CASSMWTTGRGTDTQYF.

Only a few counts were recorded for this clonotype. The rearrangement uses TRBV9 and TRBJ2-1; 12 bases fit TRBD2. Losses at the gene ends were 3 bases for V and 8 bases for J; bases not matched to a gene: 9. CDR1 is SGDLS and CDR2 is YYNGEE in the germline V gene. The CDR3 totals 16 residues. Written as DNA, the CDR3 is TGTGCCAGCAGCGAGGGACTAGCGGGCCTCGCGGATGAGCAGTTCTTC. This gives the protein CASSEGLAGLADEQFF.

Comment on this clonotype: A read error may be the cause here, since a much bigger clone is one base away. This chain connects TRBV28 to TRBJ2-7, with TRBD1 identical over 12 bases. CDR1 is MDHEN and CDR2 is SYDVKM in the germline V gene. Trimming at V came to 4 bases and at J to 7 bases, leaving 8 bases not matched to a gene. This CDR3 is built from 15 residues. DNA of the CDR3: TGTGCCAGCAGTTCTTCCGGGACAGGGGGCTGGGAGCAGTACTTC. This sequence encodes CASSSSGTGGWEQYF.

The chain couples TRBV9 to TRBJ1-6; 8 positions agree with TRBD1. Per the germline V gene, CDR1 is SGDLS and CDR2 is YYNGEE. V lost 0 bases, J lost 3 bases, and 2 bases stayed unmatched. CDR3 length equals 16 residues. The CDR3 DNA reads TGTGCCAGCAGCGTAGGAGGGACAGGCTATAATTCACCCCTCCACTTT. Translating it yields CASSVGGTGYNSPLHF.

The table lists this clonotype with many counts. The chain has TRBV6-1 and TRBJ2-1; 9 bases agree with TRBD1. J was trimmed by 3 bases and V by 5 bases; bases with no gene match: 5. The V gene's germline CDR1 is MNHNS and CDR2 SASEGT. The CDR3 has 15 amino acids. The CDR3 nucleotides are TGTGCCAGCAGTAAAACAGGGGGCGGCTACAATGAGCAGTTCTTC. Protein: CASSKTGGGYNEQFF.

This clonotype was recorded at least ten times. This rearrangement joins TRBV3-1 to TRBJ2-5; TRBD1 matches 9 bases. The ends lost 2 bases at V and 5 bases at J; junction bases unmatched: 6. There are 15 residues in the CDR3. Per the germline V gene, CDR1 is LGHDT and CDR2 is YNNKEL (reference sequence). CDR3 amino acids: CASSQRTGESETQYF. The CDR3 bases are TGTGCCAGCAGCCAACGGACAGGGGAAAGCGAGACCCAGTACTTC.

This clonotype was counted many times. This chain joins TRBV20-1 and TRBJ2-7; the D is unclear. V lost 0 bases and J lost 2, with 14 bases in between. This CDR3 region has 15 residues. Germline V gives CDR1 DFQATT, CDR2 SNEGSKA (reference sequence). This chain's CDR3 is CSARDMGNGAYEQYF. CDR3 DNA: TGCAGTGCTAGAGATATGGGGAACGGTGCCTACGAGCAGTACTTC.

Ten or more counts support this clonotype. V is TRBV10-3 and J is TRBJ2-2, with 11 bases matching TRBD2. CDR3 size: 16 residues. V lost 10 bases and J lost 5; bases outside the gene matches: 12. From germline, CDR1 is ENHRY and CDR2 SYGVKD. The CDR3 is CATLSGGDPGTGELFF. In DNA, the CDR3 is TGTGCCACCCTTAGCGGGGGGGACCCGGGGACCGGGGAGCTGTTTTTT.

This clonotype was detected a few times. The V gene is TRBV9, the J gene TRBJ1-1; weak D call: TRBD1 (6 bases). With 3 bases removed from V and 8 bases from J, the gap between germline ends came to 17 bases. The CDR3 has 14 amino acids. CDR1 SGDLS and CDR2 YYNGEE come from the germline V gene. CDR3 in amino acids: CASSALPTGEEAFF. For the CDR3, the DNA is TGTGCCAGCAGCGCTTTACCGACAGGAGAAGAAGCTTTCTTT.

The CDR3 sequence is CASSLGMGYNQPQHF. The CDR3 DNA reads as TGTGCCAGCAGTTTGGGTATGGGATACAATCAGCCCCAGCATTTT. The V gene is TRBV12-3 or TRBV12-4, the J gene TRBJ1-5, with D uncertain. The CDR3 has 15 residues. Trimming pared 3 bases from V and 3 bases from J, leaving 12 bases between.

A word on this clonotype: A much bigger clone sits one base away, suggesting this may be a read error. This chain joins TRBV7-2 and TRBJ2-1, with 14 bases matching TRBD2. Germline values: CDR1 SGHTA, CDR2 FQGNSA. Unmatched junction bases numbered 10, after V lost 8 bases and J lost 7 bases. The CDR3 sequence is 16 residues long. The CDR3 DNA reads TGTGCCAGCGAGACTAGCGGGAGGGCCTCGGTGAATGAGCAGTTCTTC. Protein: CASETSGRASVNEQFF.